These 19 T cell receptor beta chains were all obtained from the same sample, sequenced in a study of shared clonotypes between healthy human individuals. Clones were sequenced by immunoSEQ multiplex PCR, and TCRdb holds only the in-frame ones, with some missing. The data hold a few million clones, with approximately 93% observed a single time. The sequencing sample was made of naive CD4+ T cells from PBMCs. Subset: CD45RA+ positively selected. These receptors were taken from a man younger than 35 in good health. Some clones in this sample may be carry-over from other donors' samples.

The chain combines TRBV28 with TRBJ1-4; D not resolved. The CDR3 consists of 15 residues. Looked up from germline, CDR1 is MDHEN and CDR2 is SYDVKM. The germline V and J ends were trimmed by 6 bases and 8 bases, with 19 bases remaining between them. The CDR3: CASRFLTRSGEKLFF. In DNA form, the CDR3 reads TGTGCCAGCAGATTTCTTACCCGTAGTGGCGAAAAACTGTTTTTT.

In DNA form, the CDR3 reads TGTGCCAGCAGCTTAGCCAGATACACTGAAGCTTTCTTT. Residues: CASSLARYTEAFF. The gene calls are TRBV11-3 and TRBJ1-1; D uncertain. The CDR3 loop spans 13 amino acids. Germline V gives CDR1 SGHNT, CDR2 YENEEA. Trimming stripped 1 base from V and 3 bases from J, with 6 bases between.

The chain uses TRBV5-1 and TRBJ1-2, with 8 bases that match TRBD1. The CDR3 consists of 17 residues. V gave up 4 bases and J gave up 4 bases; unmatched junction bases: 15. CDR1 and CDR2 from the germline V gene are SGHRS and YFSETQ. The CDR3, as DNA: TGCGCCAGCAGCCTAGGCCGAAGTGGACAGGGTTCCTATGGCTACACCTTC. Amino acid sequence: CASSLGRSGQGSYGYTF. Using reference TRBV5-1 and TRBJ1-2 for the parts outside the CDR3, the full variable domain is KAGVTQTPRYLIKTRGQQVTLSCSPISGHRSVSWYQQTPGQGLQFLFEYFSETQRNKGNFPGRFSGRQFSNSRSEMNVSTLELGDSALYLCASSLGRSGQGSYGYTFGSGTRLTVV.

This clone came up once. This chain connects TRBV6-4 to TRBJ2-6; D remains ambiguous. V was shortened by 8 bases and J by 3 bases, with 11 bases between the two germline ends. The CDR3 length is 14 residues. Germline CDR1 reads MRHNA; CDR2 reads SNTAGT. The CDR3 nucleotides are TGTGCCAGCTCCCCAGTTTTTGGGGCCAACGTCCTGACTTTC. This codes for CASSPVFGANVLTF.

V usage is TRBV28 and J usage is TRBJ2-7; 7 bases align to TRBD2. This CDR3 contains 14 residues. The germline V gene encodes CDR1 MDHEN and CDR2 SYDVKM. The trim removed 7 bases at V and 3 bases at J, leaving 9 bases unmatched. The DNA for the CDR3 is TGTGCCAGCACGGGGGGAGGGATAGACTACGAGCAGTACTTC. It yields the protein CASTGGGIDYEQYF.

This clone has more than one count but fewer than ten. The same CDR3 is also encoded by other DNA sequences in this sample. The gene calls are TRBV28 and TRBJ1-5; D is unresolved. CDR1 is MDHEN and CDR2 is SYDVKM in the germline V gene. V lost 2 bases, J lost 7 bases, and 3 bases lay in between. CDR3 length: 11 residues. DNA of the CDR3: TGTGCCAGCAGTTTAGAGCAGCCCCAGCATTTT. As protein: CASSLEQPQHF.

CDR3: CASSWTGGEETQYF. CDR3 nucleotides: TGTGCCAGCAGCTGGACAGGGGGCGAAGAGACCCAGTACTTC. This chain uses TRBV7-2 with TRBJ2-5, with TRBD1 matching over 11 bases. CDR1 is SGHTA, CDR2 FQGNSA, per germline. The ends lost 4 bases at V and 3 bases at J; junction bases unmatched: 1. The CDR3 extends over 14 amino acids. Drawing the rest from reference TRBV7-2 and TRBJ2-5, the complete variable domain is GAGVSQSPSNKVTEKGKDVELRCDPISGHTALYWYRQSLGQGLEFLIYFQGNSAPDKSGLPSDRFSAERTGGSVSTLTIQRTQQEDSAVYLCASSWTGGEETQYFGPGTRLLVL.

The chain joins TRBV6-6 to TRBJ1-1, with TRBD1 matching 7 bases. The CDR3 runs to 13 residues. Trimming took 4 bases from V and 7 from J; bases not matched to a gene: 6. CDR1 and CDR2 (germline): MNHNY, SVGAGI (reference sequence). The CDR3 DNA is TGTGCCAGCAGTTCGACCAGACAGGGTGAAGCTTTCTTT. Amino acids: CASSSTRQGEAFF.

This sequence joins TRBV19 and TRBJ1-1; no reliable D call. Germline CDR1 is LNHDA and CDR2 is SQIVND (reference sequence). The CDR3 runs to 11 residues. V was pared by 4 bases and J by 2 bases, with 2 bases between. CDR3 DNA sequence: TGTGCCAGTAGTAAAAACACTGAAGCTTTCTTT. This translates into CASSKNTEAFF. The full variable domain, rest sourced from reference TRBV19 and TRBJ1-1, is DGGITQSPKYLFRKEGQNVTLSCEQNLNHDAMYWYRQDPGQGLRLIYYSQIVNDFQKGDIAEGYSVSREKKESFPLTVTSAQKNPTAFYLCASSKNTEAFFGQGTRLTVV.

This chain connects TRBV5-4 to TRBJ2-1; D gene unclear. V was shortened by 5 bases and J by 9 bases, with 18 bases between the two germline ends. The CDR3 is 14 residues long. CDR1 is SGHNT and CDR2 is YYREEE in the germline V gene (reference sequence). Here the CDR3 reads CASSSNHIAGEQFF. CDR3 nucleotide sequence: TGTGCCAGCAGTTCAAATCACATAGCAGGTGAGCAGTTCTTC.

This chain joins TRBV5-4 and TRBJ1-1; 7 bases are a match to TRBD1. The trim removed 2 bases at V and 10 bases at J, leaving 11 bases unmatched. The CDR3 contains 14 residues. Per the germline V gene, CDR1 is SGHNT and CDR2 is YYREEE (reference sequence). The CDR3 sequence is CASSFWGQKDGAFF. Here the CDR3 DNA reads TGTGCCAGCAGCTTCTGGGGACAGAAGGACGGAGCTTTCTTT.

This clone occurred once. This chain connects TRBV5-1 to TRBJ1-3; tentatively, D is TRBD1 (6 bases). There are 13 residues in the CDR3. CDR1 is SGHRS, CDR2 YFSETQ, per germline. Trimming stripped 4 bases from V and 13 bases from J, with 18 bases between. CDR3 bases: TGCGCCAGCAGCGCTTTTTCGGACAGCAGAATATATTTT. It codes for CASSAFSDSRIYF.

J is TRBJ2-1 and V is TRBV29-1; D uncertain. The length of the CDR3 is 11 residues. Trimming took 7 bases from V and 9 from J, leaving 13 bases between them. The V gene's germline CDR1 is SQVTM and CDR2 ANQGSEA. The CDR3, as DNA: TGCAGCGCAGCCGTAGAAGGTGAGCAGTTCTTC. It specifies CSAAVEGEQFF.

The V call is TRBV5-6, the J call TRBJ2-7; TRBD2 matches at 11 bases. V gave up 3 bases and J gave up 6 bases; unmatched junction bases: 11. The CDR3 is 16 amino acids. CDR1 and CDR2 (germline): SGHDT, YYEEEE. CDR3 DNA sequence: TGTGCCAGCAGCTCATTCTCTAGCGGGAGGAGGGCCGAGCAGTACTTC. It specifies CASSSFSSGRRAEQYF.

This chain joins TRBV7-3 and TRBJ1-4, with TRBD1 identical over 7 bases. Germline lookup yields CDR1 SGHTA and CDR2 FQGTGA. V was pared by 4 bases and J by 12 bases, with 8 bases of the junction left unmatched. CDR3 length: 13 residues. The DNA for the CDR3 is TGTGCCAGCAGCTCTTCGAGTAGGGGGCAACTGTTTTTT. Encoded protein: CASSSSSRGQLFF.

Notes on this clone: In the same sample, other DNA sequences code for this CDR3. The chain uses TRBV18 and TRBJ2-5; 7 bases map to TRBD1. CDR3 size: 14 residues. CDR1 is KGHSH and CDR2 is LQKENI in the germline V gene. V dropped 2 bases and J dropped 2; count of bases not matched to a gene: 2. CDR3 coding DNA: TGTGCCAGCTCACCAAGACAGGGTCAAGAGACCCAGTACTTC. Translated, it gives CASSPRQGQETQYF.

This chain links TRBV19 with TRBJ2-7, with 10 bases identical to TRBD1. In germline, CDR1 is LNHDA, CDR2 SQIVND (reference sequence). The CDR3 runs to 16 residues. V was pared by 7 bases and J by 7 bases, with 16 bases of the junction left unmatched. As DNA, the CDR3 is TGTGCCAGTACAAACAAACCGGGACAGGGGCGTTGGGAGCAGTACTTC. Residues: CASTNKPGQGRWEQYF.

Worth noting for this clone: This CDR3 is also generated by other DNA sequences in the sample. This chain connects TRBV7-2 to TRBJ1-3, with a possible D match to TRBD1 (6 bases). Per the germline V gene, CDR1 is SGHTA and CDR2 is FQGNSA. The CDR3 is made up of 15 amino acids. V shed 1 base and J shed 1 base, with 8 bases lying between them. CDR3 nucleotide sequence: TGTGCCAGCAGCTTAGGGGGGCTGTCTGGAAACACCATATATTTT. It specifies CASSLGGLSGNTIYF.

The rearrangement uses TRBV30 and TRBJ2-7; a weak D match, TRBD2 (6 bases). V gave up 2 bases and J gave up 2 bases, with 16 bases separating them. CDR3 length equals 15 residues. In germline, CDR1 is GTSNPN, CDR2 SVGIG (reference sequence). CDR3 loop: CAWSSGDGRTYEQYF. Here the CDR3 DNA reads TGTGCCTGGAGTTCGGGGGACGGCCGGACCTACGAGCAGTACTTC.